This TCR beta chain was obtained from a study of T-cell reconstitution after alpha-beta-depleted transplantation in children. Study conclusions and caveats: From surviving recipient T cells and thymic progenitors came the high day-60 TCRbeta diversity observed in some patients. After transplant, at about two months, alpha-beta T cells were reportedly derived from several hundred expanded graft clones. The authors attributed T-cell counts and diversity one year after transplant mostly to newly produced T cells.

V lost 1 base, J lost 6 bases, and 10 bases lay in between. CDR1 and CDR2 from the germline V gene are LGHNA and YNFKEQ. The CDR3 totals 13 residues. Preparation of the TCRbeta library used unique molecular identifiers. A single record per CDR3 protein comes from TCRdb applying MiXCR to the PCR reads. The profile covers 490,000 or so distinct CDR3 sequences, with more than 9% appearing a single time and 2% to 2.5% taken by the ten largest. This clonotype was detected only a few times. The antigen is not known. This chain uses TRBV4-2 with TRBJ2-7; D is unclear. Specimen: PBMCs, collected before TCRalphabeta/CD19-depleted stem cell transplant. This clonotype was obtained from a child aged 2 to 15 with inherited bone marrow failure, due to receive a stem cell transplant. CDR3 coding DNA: TGTGCCAGCAGCCAAGTGGGATTGGTCGAGCAGTACTTC. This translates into CASSQVGLVEQYF.